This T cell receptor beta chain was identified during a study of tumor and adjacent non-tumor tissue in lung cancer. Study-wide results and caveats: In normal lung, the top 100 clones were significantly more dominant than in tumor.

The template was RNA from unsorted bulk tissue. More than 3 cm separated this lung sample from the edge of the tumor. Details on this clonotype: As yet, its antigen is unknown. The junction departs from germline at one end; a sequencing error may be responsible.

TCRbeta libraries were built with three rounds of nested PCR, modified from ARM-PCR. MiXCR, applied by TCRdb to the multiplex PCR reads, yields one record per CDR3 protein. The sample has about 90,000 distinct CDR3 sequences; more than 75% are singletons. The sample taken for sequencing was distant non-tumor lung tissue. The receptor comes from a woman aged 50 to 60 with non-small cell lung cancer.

CDR3 region: CANSLETGVNVLTF. Here the CDR3 DNA reads TGTGCCAACAGCTTGGAGACTGGAGTCAACGTCCTGACTTTC. The rearrangement links TRBV5-5 to TRBJ2-6; D gene unclear. Germline V gene lookup returns CDR1 SGHKS and CDR2 YYEKEE (reference sequence). The CDR3 has 14 residues. The complete variable domain, with remaining parts taken from reference TRBV5-5 and TRBJ2-6, reads DAGVTQSPTHLIKTRGQQVTLRCSPISGHKSVSWYQQVLGQGPQFIFQYYEKEERGRGNFPDRFSARQFPNYSSELNVNALLLGDSALYLCANSLETGVNVLTFGAGSRLTVL.